A selection of T cell receptor beta chains follows, all from one sample in a study of beta chain features in type 1 diabetes. Only in-frame clones appear in the TCRdb table, and some are missing; sequencing was by immunoSEQ multiplex PCR. In the table there are more than 350,000 clones, about an eighth of which are singletons. Sequenced material: naive CD4+ T cells from blood. These receptors came from a woman under 30 in good health. Both conserved end residues are part of each CDR3. The order of the fields is V gene, D gene, clone size, J gene, CDR3 protein, CDR3 DNA. A D gene is named only where the DNA matches it firmly. Size is stated for part of the rows, as once, few or many counts, or as a class when the clone is expanded.

TRBV25-1	-	-	TRBJ1-2	CASSWGLEYGYTF	TGTGCCAGCAGCTGGGGCCTAGAATATGGCTACACCTTC
TRBV7-9	TRBD1	-	TRBJ2-7	CASSLVGQGAYEQYF	TGTGCCAGCAGCTTAGTGGGACAGGGAGCCTACGAGCAGTACTTC
TRBV23-1	TRBD1	many	TRBJ2-6	CASSLGTGNSGANVLTF	TGCGCCAGCAGTCTAGGGACAGGGAACTCTGGGGCCAACGTCCTGACTTTC
TRBV7-9	-	-	TRBJ2-3	CASSLGLGADTQYF	TGTGCCAGCAGCTTAGGACTAGGTGCAGATACGCAGTATTTT
TRBV23-1	TRBD1	few	TRBJ1-1	CASSHTEPNKDRDTEAFF	TGCGCCAGCAGTCACACAGAACCGAACAAGGACAGGGACACTGAAGCTTTCTTT
TRBV2	-	few	TRBJ2-7	CASSEDSLYEQYF	TGTGCCAGCAGTGAAGACAGTCTCTACGAGCAGTACTTC
TRBV14	-	-	TRBJ2-7	CASSLLRGYEQYF	TGTGCCAGCAGCTTACTGAGGGGATACGAGCAGTACTTC
TRBV28	TRBD1	-	TRBJ1-1	CASSSTGTNTEAFF	TGTGCCAGCAGTTCGACAGGGACGAACACTGAAGCTTTCTTT
TRBV7-9	TRBD2	many	TRBJ2-4	CASSPRGGRNIQYF	TGTGCCAGCAGCCCCCGCGGGGGTCGAAACATTCAGTACTTC
TRBV29-1	TRBD2	few	TRBJ2-1	CSVVIAGGPTQFF	TGCAGCGTTGTTATAGCGGGAGGGCCGACGCAGTTCTTC
TRBV27	-	-	TRBJ2-1	CASSFEGKGHREQFF	TGTGCCAGCAGTTTTGAAGGGAAGGGGCACAGAGAGCAGTTCTTC